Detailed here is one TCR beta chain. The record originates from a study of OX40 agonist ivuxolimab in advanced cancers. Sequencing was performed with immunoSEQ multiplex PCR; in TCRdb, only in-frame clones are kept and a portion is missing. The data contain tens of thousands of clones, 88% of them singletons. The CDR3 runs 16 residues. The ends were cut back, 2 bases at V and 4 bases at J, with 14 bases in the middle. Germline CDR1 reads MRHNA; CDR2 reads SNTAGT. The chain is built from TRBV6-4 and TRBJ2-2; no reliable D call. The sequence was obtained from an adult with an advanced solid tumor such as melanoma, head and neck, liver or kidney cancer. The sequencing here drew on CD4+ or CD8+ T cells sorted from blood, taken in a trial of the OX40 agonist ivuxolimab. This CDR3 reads CASSDTVIQTTGELFF. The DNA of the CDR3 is TGTGCCAGCAGTGACACCGTAATACAGACCACCGGGGAGCTGTTTTTT.